These 14 T cell receptor beta chains originate from one sample sequenced in a study of T cells after yellow fever vaccination. TCRdb recomputed calls from the 5' RACE reads with MiXCR, one row per CDR3 protein. The sample lists 45,000 to 60,000 distinct CDR3 sequences; 6.5% to 8% were seen once. This material consisted of CD8+ T cells not binding an NS4B(214-222) dextramer, sorted from PBMCs, taken about 41 days after the first yellow fever vaccination. Receptors originate from a man in his late teens or twenties who received the YFV17D yellow fever vaccine.

The chain is built from TRBV25-1 and TRBJ2-3; D might be TRBD1 (5 bases). The germline V gene has CDR1 MGHDK and CDR2 SYGVNS. CDR3 length: 12 residues. V dropped 6 bases and J dropped 5 bases, with 9 bases sitting between them. The CDR3, as DNA: TGTGCCAGCAGCTTAGGGGTAGATACGCAGTATTTT. It translates to CASSLGVDTQYF.

The V gene is TRBV20-1, the J gene TRBJ2-1; the D is unclear. Germline-derived CDR1 and CDR2 are DFQATT and SNEGSKA (reference sequence). V was clipped by 6 bases and J by 9 bases, with 24 bases between them. The CDR3 contains 15 residues. This CDR3 reads CSAPPDRDHTTEQFF. CDR3 nucleotide sequence: TGCAGTGCCCCCCCGGATAGGGATCACACCACTGAGCAGTTCTTC.

This clonotype occurred many times. The chain uses TRBV10-3 and TRBJ2-7, with 8 bases identical to TRBD1. Per the germline V gene, CDR1 is ENHRY and CDR2 is SYGVKD. The CDR3 length is 13 residues. Losses at the gene ends were 9 bases for V and 3 bases for J; bases not matched to a gene: 7. The DNA of the CDR3 is TGTGCCATTTTGGGCACAGGGGGCTACGAGCAGTACTTC. It codes for CAILGTGGYEQYF.

This rearrangement joins TRBV2 to TRBJ2-3; 13 nucleotides align to TRBD2. This CDR3 has 16 amino acids. CDR1 and CDR2 (germline): SNHLY, FYNNEI. Germline trimming cut 8 bases from V and 3 bases from J; bases unmatched to any gene: 8. CDR3 residues: CASERWGLAGTDTQYF. CDR3 bases: TGTGCCAGCGAACGGTGGGGACTAGCGGGGACAGATACGCAGTATTTT.

This clonotype has a count of ten or more. The chain is built from TRBV20-1 and TRBJ2-5; D remains ambiguous. V shed 0 bases and J shed 2 bases, with 13 bases lying between them. The CDR3 is 15 residues long. Germline V gene sequence: CDR1 DFQATT, CDR2 SNEGSKA (reference sequence). This chain's CDR3 is CSARDPAQIQETQYF. The CDR3, as DNA: TGCAGTGCTAGAGACCCGGCTCAAATTCAAGAGACCCAGTACTTC.

V gene TRBV6-2 or TRBV6-3 combines with J gene TRBJ2-5, with D perhaps being TRBD1 or TRBD2 (5 bases each). CDR1 is MNHEY, CDR2 SVGEGT, per germline. The CDR3 totals 12 residues. With 10 bases removed from V and 0 bases from J, the gap between germline ends came to 9 bases. In DNA form, the CDR3 reads TGTGCCACTGGGACGAACCAAGAGACCCAGTACTTC. Encoded protein: CATGTNQETQYF.

With respect to this clonotype: This may be a read error: a much more frequent sequence differs by one nucleotide. The chain recombines TRBV5-1 with TRBJ2-3, with 9 bases aligning to TRBD1. The germline gives CDR1 SGHRS, CDR2 YFSETQ. The CDR3 covers 20 residues. Germline trimming cut 0 bases from V and 8 bases from J; bases unmatched to any gene: 22. CDR3 sequence: CASSLARQTEGQGNIGTQYF. CDR3 bases: TGCGCCAGCAGCTTGGCCAGGCAAACTGAGGGACAGGGTAACATAGGTACGCAGTATTTT.

This clonotype has just a few counts. The chain links TRBV20-1 to TRBJ2-1; D is possibly TRBD2 (6 bases). The germline gives CDR1 DFQATT, CDR2 SNEGSKA (reference sequence). This CDR3 comprises 17 residues. Trimming cost V 3 bases and J 0 bases, with 18 bases left between them. Here the CDR3 reads CSARWVADLSSYNEQFF. The CDR3 DNA reads TGCAGTGCTAGGTGGGTAGCGGACTTGAGCTCCTACAATGAGCAGTTCTTC.

The gene calls are TRBV12-3 or TRBV12-4 and TRBJ2-3; D gene uncertain. Trimming pared 8 bases from V and 4 bases from J, leaving 16 bases between. The CDR3 has 14 residues. For the CDR3, the DNA is TGTGCCAGCGTCGCCCCACCCGGTCCAGATACGCAGTATTTT. Amino acids: CASVAPPGPDTQYF.

The chain recombines TRBV4-3 with TRBJ2-4, with no clear D. Germline V gene lookup returns CDR1 LGHNA and CDR2 YSLEER. The CDR3 is 16 residues long. Trimming stripped 0 bases from V and 4 bases from J, with 13 bases between. CDR3 region: CASSQDASVGKNIQYF. The DNA of the CDR3 is TGCGCCAGCAGCCAAGATGCCAGCGTAGGGAAAAACATTCAGTACTTC.

CDR3 amino acids: CASSLGEGGHLKGHGYTF. The CDR3 nucleotides read TGTGCCAGCAGTCTGGGCGAGGGGGGCCACCTGAAAGGGCATGGCTACACCTTC. The chain couples TRBV6-1 to TRBJ1-2; D is perhaps TRBD1 (6 bases). V lost 5 bases, J lost 6 bases, and 28 bases lay in between. The CDR3 consists of 18 residues. Per the germline V gene, CDR1 is MNHNS and CDR2 is SASEGT.

The sample holds a few counts of this clonotype. This sequence joins TRBV4-2 and TRBJ2-3; 7 bases map to TRBD2. In germline, CDR1 is LGHNA, CDR2 YNFKEQ. V trimming: 4 bases; J trimming: 6 bases; junction bases outside the gene matches: 13. The CDR3 is made up of 16 amino acids. As DNA, the CDR3 is TGTGCCAGCAGCCCCACCCCGGGACTACCTCTGGATACGCAGTATTTT. It specifies CASSPTPGLPLDTQYF.

In nucleotides, the CDR3 is TGCGCCAGCAGCCAAACGACGGGGATCCAAGAGACCCAGTACTTC. Protein product: CASSQTTGIQETQYF. The chain uses TRBV4-1 and TRBJ2-5, with D perhaps matching TRBD2 (5 bases). The CDR3 has 15 residues. Trimming cost V 2 bases and J 1 base, with 11 bases left between them. Germline CDR1 and CDR2: MGHRA and YSYEKL.

This rearrangement joins TRBV7-2 to TRBJ2-3; D gene uncertain. The V end was cut by 1 base, the J end by 7 bases, with 15 bases between. This CDR3 is 15 amino acids long. Germline loops: CDR1 SGHTA, CDR2 FQGNSA. In nucleotides, the CDR3 is TGTGCCAGCAGCTTAGACCCTGGCCCAGGCCATACGCAGTATTTT. It is translated as CASSLDPGPGHTQYF.